Reported below is one T cell receptor beta chain. This clonotype showed up many times. Its antigen has not been determined. Base qualities are not at hand, and no much larger clone is one base apart. The donors were 40 or so Caucasian individuals from Russia, aged 6 to 90 years, who were systemically healthy. Ten milliliters of peripheral blood were drawn from each donor into EDTA-treated Vacutainer tubes. Ficoll-Paque density-gradient centrifugation was used to isolate PBMCs, with at least 7 million per sample. Total RNA, at least 6 micrograms per sample, was extracted from PBMCs with Trizol reagent. The percentages of naive CD45RAhigh/CD27high T cells were determined by flow cytometry on a PBMC aliquot from every donor. The record originates from a study of blood T cells in healthy people across ages (dated by TCRdb to the mid-2010s). Regarding the research as a whole: Template switching captured roughly one uniquely barcoded TCR beta cDNA molecule per two T cells in model experiments. Four age groups were formed from the donors: young (average approximately 16 years), middle-aged (around 41), aged (roughly 58) and long-lived (roughly 81). Using deep sequencing normalized with unique cDNA molecular identifiers, the study measured how TCR beta repertoire diversity changes with age. To avoid experimental bias, donors of different ages were randomly spread across the sequencing lanes. Using the same blood draw, the study looked at two additional independent replicas of 1 million unique cDNA reads for two donors, one aged 18 to 30 and the other aged 80 or older. Broader findings and caveats from the paper: Donor CMV infection status was unknown, potentially confounding age-related changes in expanded clonotypes. Estimates of total diversity based on one million sequenced T cells were considered lower bounds and underestimates. Compared with the aged group, the long-lived group had more naive CD4+ T cells, fewer expanded clones and increased TCR diversity, suggesting age selection. Bulk unsorted PBMC profiling prevented conclusive comparison of naive and antigen-experienced compartments. Observed TCR beta diversity per million T cells fell roughly linearly with age, and a significant reduction was already apparent by age approximately 41. A strong correlation was found between observed TCR beta diversity and the percentage of naive T cells measured by flow cytometry.

V is reduced by 2 bases and J by 6 bases, leaving a spacing of 10 bases between them. The cysteine opens and the phenylalanine closes a CDR3 of 13 amino acids. Of the read, only the CDR3 DNA is kept; its 39 bases are in frame from base 1. The library was built by means of 5' RACE. The instrument was an Illumina HiSeq 2500. A second roughly 6 to 11 cycle PCR used a sample-barcoded 5' primer and a J-beta primer mix. Each TCR beta cDNA molecule received a unique molecular identifier from a template-switch 5' adaptor carrying 12 random nucleotides. Each sample yielded at least 2.5 million CDR3-containing paired-end reads. First-strand cDNA synthesis was performed from all RNA using the Mint cDNA synthesis kit, with priming by a TRBC-specific oligonucleotide. Following uracil-DNA glycosylase treatment, a first 18-cycle PCR with universal primers M1SS and BC2_uni_R was performed on all cDNA. Under the source paper's analysis protocol: For normalization, 1 million high-quality reads were randomly selected from each sample, with every read carrying a distinct molecular identifier. Instead of being binned into consensus sequences, reads with shared molecular identifiers were discarded. MiTCR, set to a Q25 quality threshold and the strictest error-elimination algorithm, was used for CDR3 identification, clonotype clustering and error correction. Lower-bound total TCR beta diversity was estimated with a nonparametric unseen species model using Euler transformation. Clones were called with MiXCR by TCRdb after fastp trimmed the public reads at Q25, and only in-frame beta chains were retained. Rows with one shared CDR3 protein collapse into an entry with the most common genes and DNA. TCRdb, not the authors, supplied the V and J calls. In all, the sample holds about 680,000 distinct CDR3 sequences, and approximately 50% of those were seen once. Jointly, the top ten make up about 32% of the sample.

The sequenced sample was blood. The origin of this receptor is a woman in her fifties or sixties in good health. The V and J segments used are TRBV12-3 or TRBV12-4 and TRBJ2-5; the best D guess is TRBD1, with 6 bases matching. The CDR3 loop reads CASSLQGKKTQYF. The nucleotides read TGTGCCAGCAGTTTACAGGGGAAAAAGACCCAGTACTTC.